At least ten counts were recorded for the clone carrying this T cell receptor beta chain. The antigen remains unidentified. In TCRdb, the reads were re-called with MiXCR into one record per CDR3 protein. The sample lists approximately 500,000 distinct CDR3 sequences, roughly a third occurring once. The data originate from a study of T cell repertoires in cytomegalovirus infection. Study-wide background: CMV epitopes in the study were HLA-C-restricted (recently identified) and HLA-B-restricted (well studied). CMV infection together with matching HLA type was indicated by public TCR beta signatures. Overall study results and limits: There were HLA-C-restricted CMV-specific TCR beta clonotypes dominating the ex vivo response. Cumulative frequency (of public TCR beta family members) identified carriers of CMV plus the relevant HLA.

The input for sequencing was cultured PBMCs, taken from culture after CMV antigen stimulation. The receptor comes from a human donor in good health (CMV status not recorded). Some clones in this sample may be carry-over from other donors' samples.

As DNA, the CDR3 is TGTGCCAGCAGCTTGGGGATGAATTCACCCCTCCACTTT. This codes for CASSLGMNSPLHF. The chain uses TRBV7-2 and TRBJ1-6; D is undetermined. The CDR3 spans 13 residues. Germline values: CDR1 SGHTA, CDR2 FQGNSA. V was clipped by 3 bases and J by 7 bases, with 7 bases between them.